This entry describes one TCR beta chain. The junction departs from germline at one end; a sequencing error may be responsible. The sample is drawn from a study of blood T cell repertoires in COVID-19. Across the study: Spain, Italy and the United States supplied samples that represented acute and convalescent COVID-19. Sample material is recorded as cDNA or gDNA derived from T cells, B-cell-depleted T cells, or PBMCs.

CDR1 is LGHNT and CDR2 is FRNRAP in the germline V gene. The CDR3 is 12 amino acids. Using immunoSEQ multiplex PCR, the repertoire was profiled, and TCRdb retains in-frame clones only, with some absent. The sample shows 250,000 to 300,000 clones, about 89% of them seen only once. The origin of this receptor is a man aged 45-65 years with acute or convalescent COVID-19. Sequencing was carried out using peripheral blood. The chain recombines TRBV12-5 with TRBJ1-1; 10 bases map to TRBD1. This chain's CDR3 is CASGLDRGQGRF. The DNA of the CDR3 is TGTGCTAGTGGTTTGGACCGGGGACAGGGGCGCTTT.